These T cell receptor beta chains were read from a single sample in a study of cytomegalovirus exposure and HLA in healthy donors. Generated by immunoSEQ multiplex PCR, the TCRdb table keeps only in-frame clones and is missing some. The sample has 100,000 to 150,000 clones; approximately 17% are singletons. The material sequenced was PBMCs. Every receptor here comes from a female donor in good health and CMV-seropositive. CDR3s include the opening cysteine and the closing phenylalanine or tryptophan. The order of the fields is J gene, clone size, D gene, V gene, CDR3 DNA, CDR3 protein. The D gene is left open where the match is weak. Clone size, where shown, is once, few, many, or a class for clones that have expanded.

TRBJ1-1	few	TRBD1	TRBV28	TGTGCCAGCTCCCGTGGCGGACAGGCTGAAGCTTTCTTT	CASSRGGQAEAFF
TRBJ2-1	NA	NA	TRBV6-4	TGTGCCAGCAGTGACTCGATCTTTGGCACTAGCTCCTACAATGAGCAGTTCTTC	CASSDSIFGTSSYNEQFF
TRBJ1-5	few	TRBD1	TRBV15	TGTGCCACCAGCAGAGATACGACAGGGAACTACTATAGCAATCAGCCCCAGCATTTT	CATSRDTTGNYYSNQPQHF
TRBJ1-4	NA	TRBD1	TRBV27	TGTGCCAGCAGTTTCCCGGGACAGGGGGACCTAAATGAAAAACTGTTTTTT	CASSFPGQGDLNEKLFF
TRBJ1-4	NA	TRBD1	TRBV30	TGTGCCTGGAGTGCCCCCCGGGACAGACAGGAAAAACTGTTTTTT	CAWSAPRDRQEKLFF
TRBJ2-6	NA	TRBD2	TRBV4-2	TGTGCCAGCAGCCAAGACACTAGCGGGGGGTCTGACGGGGCCAACGTCCTGACTTTC	CASSQDTSGGSDGANVLTF
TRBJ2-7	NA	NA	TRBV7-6	TGTGCCAGCAGCATGCAATTAGAGGGCTACGAGCAGTACTTC	CASSMQLEGYEQYF
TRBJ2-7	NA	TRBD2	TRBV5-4	TGTGCCAGCAGCTTAGATCGAGGCCTGGCGGGAGTGGGGGAGCAGTACTTC	CASSLDRGLAGVGEQYF
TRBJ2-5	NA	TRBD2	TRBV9	TGTGCCAGCAGCGTAGCCAGCGGGAGTGGGGGCCAAGAGACCCAGTACTTC	CASSVASGSGGQETQYF
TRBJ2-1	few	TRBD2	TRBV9	TGTGCCAGCAGCGTAGGGACTAGCAACAATGAGCAGTTCTTC	CASSVGTSNNEQFF
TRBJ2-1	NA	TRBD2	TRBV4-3	TGCGCCAGCAGCCAAGGGCAGACTAGCGACCAAGGGCAGTTCTTC	CASSQGQTSDQGQFF
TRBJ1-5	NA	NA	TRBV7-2	TGTGCCAGCAGCTTAAAGTCGGGGAATCAGCCCCAGCATTTT	CASSLKSGNQPQHF
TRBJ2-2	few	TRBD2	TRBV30	TGTGCCTGGTCACCGACTAGCGGGAGCGGGGAGCTGTTTTTT	CAWSPTSGSGELFF
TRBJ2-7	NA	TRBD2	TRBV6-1	TGTGCCAGCAGTGAAGCGCACCTAGCGGGTCCCTACGAGCAGTACTTC	CASSEAHLAGPYEQYF
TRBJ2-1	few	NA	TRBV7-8	TGTGCCAGCAGCATAGAGGCAGGGGAATCCTACAATGAGCAGTTCTTC	CASSIEAGESYNEQFF
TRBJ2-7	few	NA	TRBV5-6	TGTGCCAGCAGCTTGAGGGGGAGGGCCTACTACGAGCAGTACTTC	CASSLRGRAYYEQYF
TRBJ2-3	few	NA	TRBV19	TGTGCCAGTAGTCGAGACTACAAGAACACAGATACGCAGTATTTT	CASSRDYKNTDTQYF
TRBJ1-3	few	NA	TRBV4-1	TGCGCCAGCAGCCAAGCTGGGGCAGGATGGGGTGGAAACACCATATATTTT	CASSQAGAGWGGNTIYF
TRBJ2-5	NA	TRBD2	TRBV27	TGTGCCAGCGGTACAGGAGCGGGAGTCCAAGAGACCCAGTACTTC	CASGTGAGVQETQYF
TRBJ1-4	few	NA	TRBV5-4	TGTGCCAGCAGCCCAGGAACCGATGAAAAACTGTTTTTT	CASSPGTDEKLFF
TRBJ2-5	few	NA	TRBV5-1	TGCGCCAGCAGCCATGGCGGGCAGCAAGAGACCCAGTACTTC	CASSHGGQQETQYF
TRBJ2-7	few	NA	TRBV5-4	TGTGCCAGCAGCTTGGAGGGGCAGGGCTACGAGCAGTACTTC	CASSLEGQGYEQYF
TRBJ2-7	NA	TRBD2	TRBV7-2	TGTGCCAGCAGCCGCCGGTGGACTAGCGGGGGAGAGGAGCAGTACTTC	CASSRRWTSGGEEQYF
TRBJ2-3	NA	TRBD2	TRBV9	TGTGCCAGCAGCCTCCGACTAGCGGGGGGTTTATTAGATTTT	CASSLRLAGGLLDF
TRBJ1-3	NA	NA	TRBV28	TGTGCCAGCACCCCCGGGGGTTATAGCTCTGGAAACACCATATATTTT	CASTPGGYSSGNTIYF
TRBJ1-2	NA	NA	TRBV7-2	TGTGCCAGCAGCCCCCTCCTTGGGGCCAATGGCTACACCTTC	CASSPLLGANGYTF
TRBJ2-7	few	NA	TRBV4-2	TGTGCCAGCTCCCCTGATGGGGGCTTTGAGGTCCCGTACGAGCAGTACTTC	CASSPDGGFEVPYEQYF
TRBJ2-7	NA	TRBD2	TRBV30	TGTGCCTGGAGTAGACCGGGACTAGCCTACGAGCAGTACTTC	CAWSRPGLAYEQYF
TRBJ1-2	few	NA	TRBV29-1	TGCAGCGTTCCTACAGGGTTCGGGGGCTACACCTTC	CSVPTGFGGYTF
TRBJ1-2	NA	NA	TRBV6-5	TGTGCCAGCAGTTACTCGACAGGACAGCGACCCTATGGCTACACCTTC	CASSYSTGQRPYGYTF
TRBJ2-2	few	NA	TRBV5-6	TGTGCCAGCAGCTTGATGGGCAGTAACACCGGGGAGCTGTTTTTT	CASSLMGSNTGELFF
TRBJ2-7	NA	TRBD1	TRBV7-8	TGTGCCAGTAGGCGGGACAGGGAAGCATCGGAGCAGTACTTC	CASRRDREASEQYF
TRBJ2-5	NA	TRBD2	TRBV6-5	TGTGCCAGCAGTTACTCGACTAGCGGGGGGCAAGAGACCCAGTACTTC	CASSYSTSGGQETQYF
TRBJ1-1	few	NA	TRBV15	TGTGCCACCAGCAGAACTAGTATCCGGGGAGACGCTTTCTTT	CATSRTSIRGDAFF
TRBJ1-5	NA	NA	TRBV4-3	TGCGCCAGCAGCCGAGTACAGGGTAGCAATCAGCCCCAGCATTTT	CASSRVQGSNQPQHF
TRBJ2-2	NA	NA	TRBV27	TGTGCCAGCACCCGCACCGGGGAGCTGTTTTTT	CASTRTGELFF
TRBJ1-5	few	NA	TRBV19	TGTGCCAGTAGCCCGACAAGCAATCAGCCCCAGCATTTT	CASSPTSNQPQHF
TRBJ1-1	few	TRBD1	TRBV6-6	TGTGCCAGCAGTTACGGGACAGTCGCTGAAGCTTTCTTT	CASSYGTVAEAFF
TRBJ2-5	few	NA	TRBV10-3	TGTGCCATCAGTGAGGGCCTAGCGAGGCGGGAGACCCAGTACTTC	CAISEGLARRETQYF
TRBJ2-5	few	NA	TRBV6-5	TGTGCCAGCAGACGACTAGTGGTACGGGAGACCCAGTACTTC	CASRRLVVRETQYF
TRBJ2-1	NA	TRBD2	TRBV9	TGTGCCAGCAGCGTAGGGACTAGCGGGAGTTTACCCCAGTTCTTC	CASSVGTSGSLPQFF
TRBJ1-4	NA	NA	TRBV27	TGTGCCAGCAGTTTAGCTGGGGGCGGTGAAAAACTGTTTTTT	CASSLAGGGEKLFF
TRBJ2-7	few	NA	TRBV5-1	TGCGCCAGCAGCTTGTTAACCGGCGGGCAGTACTTC	CASSLLTGGQYF
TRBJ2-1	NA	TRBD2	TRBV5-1	TGCGCCAGCCAACCAGGGACTAGTTCAATCAATGAGCAGTTCTTC	CASQPGTSSINEQFF
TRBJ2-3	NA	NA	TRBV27	TGTGCCAGCAGTTTAGGGGGGGCTCACACAGATACGCAGTATTTT	CASSLGGAHTDTQYF
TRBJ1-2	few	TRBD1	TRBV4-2	TGTGCCAGCAGCCAAGTGGATGGGACAGGGGCCGGCTACACCTTC	CASSQVDGTGAGYTF
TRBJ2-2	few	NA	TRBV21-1	TGTGCCAGCAGAAGGTTGGGACAGGGGAACACCGGGGAGCTGTTTTTT	CASRRLGQGNTGELFF
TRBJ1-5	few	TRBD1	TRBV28	TGTGCCAGCAGTCTCGGGACAGGGAGCCAGCCCCAGCATTTT	CASSLGTGSQPQHF
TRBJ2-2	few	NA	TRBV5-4	TGTGCCAGCAGCTTGGCTTCTCGGGGGAACACCGGGGAGCTGTTTTTT	CASSLASRGNTGELFF
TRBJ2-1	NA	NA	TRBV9	TGTGCCAGCAGCTTCGCTAGCATAAGCTCCTACAATGAGCAGTTCTTC	CASSFASISSYNEQFF
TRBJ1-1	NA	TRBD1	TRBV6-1	TGTGCCAGCAGTGAGGGACAGGGGGCTGGTACTGAAGCTTTCTTT	CASSEGQGAGTEAFF
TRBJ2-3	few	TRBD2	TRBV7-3	TGTGCCAGCAGCGATAAGGGACTAGGAAGGACAGATACGCAGTATTTT	CASSDKGLGRTDTQYF
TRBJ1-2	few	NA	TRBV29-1	TGCAGCGTAGAGACTCGGGACTATGGCTACACCTTC	CSVETRDYGYTF
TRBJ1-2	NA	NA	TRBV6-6	TGTGCCAGCATACCCATCACCGGGGATGGCTACACCTTC	CASIPITGDGYTF
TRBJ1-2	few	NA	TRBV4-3	TGCGCCAGCAGCCAAGACCCGGGAGATGTGGACTATGGCTACACCTTC	CASSQDPGDVDYGYTF
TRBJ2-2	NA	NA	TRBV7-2	TGTGCCAGCAGCTGGCAGGGGTCCGGGGAGCTGTTTTTT	CASSWQGSGELFF
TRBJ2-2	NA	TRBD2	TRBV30	TGTGCCTCTAAAAAGACTAGCGGAAACACCGGGGAGCTGTTTTTT	CASKKTSGNTGELFF